Below, 7 T cell receptor beta chains from the same sample are listed, as sequenced in a study of blood T cell repertoires in COVID-19. Here immunoSEQ multiplex PCR was the method, and the copy in TCRdb shows in-frame clones only, minus some. The sample lists about 50,000 clones, about 82% seen once, with approximately 2% in the top ten. The material sequenced was peripheral blood. These receptors all stem from a woman aged 55-75 years with acute or convalescent COVID-19.

The chain links TRBV5-8 to TRBJ2-5, with TRBD1 as a possible D gene (5 bases). Trimming took off 3 bases at V and 5 bases at J, with 17 bases between the two ends. The CDR3 sequence is 15 residues long. Germline-derived CDR1 and CDR2 are SGHTS and YDEGEE. The CDR3 reads CASSSRTPPRETQYF. DNA of the CDR3: TGTGCCAGCAGCTCCCGGACACCGCCGAGGGAGACCCAGTACTTC.

V usage is TRBV11-2 and J usage is TRBJ1-1; weak D call: TRBD1 (6 bases). CDR1 and CDR2 from the germline V gene are SGHAT and FQNNGV. The CDR3 has 15 residues. V was pared by 5 bases and J by 5 bases, with 18 bases between. CDR3 region: CASSPVGGPRTEAFF. The CDR3 DNA reads as TGTGCCAGCAGCCCGGTGGGGGGGCCCAGGACTGAAGCTTTCTTT.

The gene calls are TRBV3-1 (or the pseudogene TRBV3-2) and TRBJ2-5, with D maybe TRBD2 (6 bases). The CDR3 covers 14 residues. The germline V and J ends were trimmed by 3 bases and 1 base, with 9 bases remaining between them. The germline CDR1 and CDR2 sequences are LGHDT and YNNKEL (reference sequence). The CDR3 DNA reads as TGTGCCAGCAGCCAGCAGACTAGCCAAGAGACCCAGTACTTC. Amino acid sequence: CASSQQTSQETQYF.

The CDR3 nucleotides read TGTGCCAGTAGTATAGGCGCCTCCTACGAGCAGTACTTC. Translating it yields CASSIGASYEQYF. V and J are TRBV19 and TRBJ2-7; D is undetermined. The CDR3 has 13 amino acids. Trimming took 1 base from V and 0 from J, leaving 4 bases between them. From germline, CDR1 is LNHDA and CDR2 SQIVND (reference sequence).

The J gene is TRBJ1-6, the V gene TRBV7-6, with TRBD1 identical over 8 bases. There are 16 residues in the CDR3. V gave up 3 bases and J gave up 5 bases; unmatched junction bases: 6. Germline V lookup: CDR1 SGHVS, CDR2 FNYEAQ. CDR3 amino acids: CASSLYRQGNNSPLHF. The CDR3 region has the DNA TGTGCCAGCAGCTTGTATAGACAGGGGAATAATTCACCCCTCCACTTT.

The rearrangement joins TRBV6-6 to TRBJ1-2; maybe TRBD1 (5 bases). V shed 8 bases and J shed 3 bases, with 19 bases lying between them. This CDR3 region has 15 residues. CDR1 MNHNY and CDR2 SVGAGI come from the germline V gene (reference sequence). The CDR3 reads CASADQGAADYGYTF. The DNA of the CDR3 is TGTGCCAGCGCAGACCAAGGGGCGGCAGACTATGGCTACACCTTC.

This clone was counted only a few times. The chain recombines TRBV15 with TRBJ1-1; D not resolved. Trimming removed 3 bases from V and 3 bases from J, with 5 bases in between. The CDR3 has 12 amino acids. Per germline, CDR1 LNHNV and CDR2 YYDKDF (reference sequence). The CDR3 DNA reads as TGTGCCACCAGCAGCACAGACACTGAAGCTTTCTTT. It yields the protein CATSSTDTEAFF.